Below, one TCR beta chain is given with its context. The sample belongs to a study of blood T cell repertoires in COVID-19. Turning to the study itself: From the United States, Italy and Spain came samples of acute and convalescent COVID-19. PBMCs, B-cell-depleted T cells, or T cells provided the cDNA or gDNA that made up the material.

CDR1 is SGHAT and CDR2 is FQNNGV in the germline V gene. V gave up 0 bases and J gave up 7 bases, with 9 bases separating them. The CDR3 totals 14 residues. Methods used by the authors: Reference gene primer amplification yielded estimated nucleated cell counts. The protocol was immunoSEQ multiplex PCR, while the TCRdb copy is restricted to in-frame clones and leaves out a portion. V and J calls and clone size follow that table, whereas D and trimming were derived from the DNA. The sample consists of 50,000 to 60,000 clones, approximately 83% of them appearing once. The rearrangement uses TRBV11-2 and TRBJ1-4, with D tentatively TRBD1 (6 bases). Sequences were obtained from peripheral blood. The receptor's source is a man aged 70-80 years with active COVID-19. The CDR3 region has the DNA TGTGCCAGCAGCTTAGAAAGGGGGAGTGAAAAACTGTTTTTT. It encodes CASSLERGSEKLFF.